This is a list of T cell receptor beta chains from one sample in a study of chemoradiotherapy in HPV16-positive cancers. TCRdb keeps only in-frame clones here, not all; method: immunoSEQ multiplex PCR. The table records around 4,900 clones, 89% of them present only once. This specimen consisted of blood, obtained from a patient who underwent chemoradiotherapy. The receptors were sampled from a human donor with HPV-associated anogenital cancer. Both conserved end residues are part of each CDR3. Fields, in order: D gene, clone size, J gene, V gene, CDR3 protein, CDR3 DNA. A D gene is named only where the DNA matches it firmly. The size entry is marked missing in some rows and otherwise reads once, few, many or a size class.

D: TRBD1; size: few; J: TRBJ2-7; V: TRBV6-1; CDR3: CASWAAGGEQYF; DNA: TGTGCCAGCTGGGCCGCAGGGGGCGAGCAGTACTTC
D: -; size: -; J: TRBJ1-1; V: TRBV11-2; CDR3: CASSLGLNTEAFF; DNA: TGTGCCAGCAGCTTAGGGCTGAACACTGAAGCTTTCTTT
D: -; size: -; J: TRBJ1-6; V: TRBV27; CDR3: CASSLRQEYNSPLHF; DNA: TGTGCCAGCAGTCTACGGCAGGAGTATAATTCACCCCTCCACTTT
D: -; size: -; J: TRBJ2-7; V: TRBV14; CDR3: CASSPRAGLYEQYF; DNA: TGTGCCAGCAGCCCTCGGGCAGGGTTGTACGAGCAGTACTTC
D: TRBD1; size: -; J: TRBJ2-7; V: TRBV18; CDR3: CASSLQGQLQGEQYF; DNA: TGTGCCAGCTCACTACAGGGACAGCTTCAAGGCGAGCAGTACTTC
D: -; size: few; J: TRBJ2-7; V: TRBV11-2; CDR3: CASSLDFSGWGVEQYF; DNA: TGTGCCAGCAGCTTAGATTTCAGCGGATGGGGGGTCGAGCAGTACTTC
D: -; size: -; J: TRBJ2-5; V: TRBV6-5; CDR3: CASSYSFTQIKNDQYF; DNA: TGTGCCAGCAGTTACTCGTTTACACAGATCAAGAATGACCAGTACTTC
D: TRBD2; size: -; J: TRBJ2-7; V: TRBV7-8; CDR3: CASSLAGTKSYEQYF; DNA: TGTGCCAGCAGCTTAGCCGGGACTAAATCATACGAACAGTACTTC
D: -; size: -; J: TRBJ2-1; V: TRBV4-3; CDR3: CASSQARVGGYNEQFF; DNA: TGCGCCAGCAGCCAAGCGAGGGTGGGGGGCTACAATGAGCAGTTCTTC
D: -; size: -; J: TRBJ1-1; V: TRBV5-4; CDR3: CASSLVDNTEAFF; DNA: TGTGCCAGCAGCTTGGTAGACAACACTGAAGCTTTCTTT
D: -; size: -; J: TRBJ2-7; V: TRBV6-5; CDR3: CASSYAGQIGSEQYF; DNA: TGTGCCAGCAGTTACGCTGGACAGATCGGGTCCGAGCAGTACTTC
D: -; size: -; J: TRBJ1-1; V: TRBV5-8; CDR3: CASSLLGGGDTEAFF; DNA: TGTGCCAGCAGCTTGTTGGGGGGTGGGGACACTGAAGCTTTCTTT
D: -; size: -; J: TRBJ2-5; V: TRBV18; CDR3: CASSPGLRETQYF; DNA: TGTGCCAGCTCACCAGGGCTGCGGGAGACCCAGTACTTC
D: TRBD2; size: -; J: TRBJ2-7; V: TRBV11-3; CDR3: CASSRGTSGAYEQYF; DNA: TGTGCCAGCAGCCGCGGGACTAGCGGGGCCTACGAGCAGTACTTC
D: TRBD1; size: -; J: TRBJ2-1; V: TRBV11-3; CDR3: CASSLGTGGFNEQFF; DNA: TGTGCCAGCAGCTTAGGGACAGGGGGTTTCAATGAGCAGTTCTTC
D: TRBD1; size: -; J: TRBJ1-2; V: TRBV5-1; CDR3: CASSFGAGGGYGYTF; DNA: TGCGCCAGCAGCTTTGGGGCAGGGGGCGGCTATGGCTACACCTTC
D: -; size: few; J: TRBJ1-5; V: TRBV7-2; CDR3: CASSERTVDQPQHF; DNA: TGTGCCAGCAGCGAAAGGACAGTAGATCAGCCCCAGCATTTT
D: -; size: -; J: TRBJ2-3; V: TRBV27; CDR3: CASRELPDTQYF; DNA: TGTGCCAGCCGGGAGTTACCCGATACGCAGTATTTT
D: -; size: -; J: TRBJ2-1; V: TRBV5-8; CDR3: CASSLVGVRNEQFF; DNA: TGTGCCAGCAGCTTGGTCGGGGTGAGGAATGAGCAGTTCTTC
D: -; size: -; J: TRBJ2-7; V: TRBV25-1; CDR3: CASSEYLARTYEQYF; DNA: TGTGCCAGCAGTGAATATTTGGCCAGGACTTACGAGCAGTACTTC
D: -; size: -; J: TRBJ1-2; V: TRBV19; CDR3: CASITDDNSYTF; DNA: TGTGCCAGTATTACAGATGATAATAGCTACACCTTC
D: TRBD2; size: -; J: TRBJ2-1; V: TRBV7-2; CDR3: CASSLTSGKYNEQFF; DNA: TGTGCCAGCAGCCTTACTAGCGGTAAATACAATGAGCAGTTCTTC
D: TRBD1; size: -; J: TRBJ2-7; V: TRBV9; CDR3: CASSRTGGGYEQYF; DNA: TGTGCCAGCAGCCGTACAGGGGGAGGCTACGAGCAGTACTTC
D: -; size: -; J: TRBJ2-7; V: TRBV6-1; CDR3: CASSEGYNTYEQYF; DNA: TGTGCCAGCAGTGAAGGATACAACACCTACGAGCAGTACTTC
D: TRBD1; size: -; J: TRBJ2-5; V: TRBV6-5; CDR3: CASIDRGRQETQYF; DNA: TGTGCCAGCATTGACAGGGGGCGCCAAGAGACCCAGTACTTC
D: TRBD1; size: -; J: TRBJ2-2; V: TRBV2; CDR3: CASKLGQGNGELFF; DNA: TGTGCCAGTAAGCTCGGACAGGGAAACGGGGAGCTGTTTTTT
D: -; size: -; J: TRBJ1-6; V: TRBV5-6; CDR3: CASSPDTKENSPLHF; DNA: TGTGCCAGCAGCCCGGACACTAAGGAGAATTCACCCCTCCACTTT
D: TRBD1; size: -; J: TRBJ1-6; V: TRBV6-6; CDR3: CASRPGQGNSPLHF; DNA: TGTGCCAGCAGACCGGGACAGGGGAATTCACCCCTCCACTTT
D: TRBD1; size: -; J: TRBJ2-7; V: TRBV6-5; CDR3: CASSIQGPQSYEQYF; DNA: TGTGCCAGCAGTATACAGGGGCCGCAATCCTACGAGCAGTACTTC
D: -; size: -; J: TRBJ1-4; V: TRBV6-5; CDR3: CASSQTGTTNEKLFF; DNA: TGTGCCAGCAGTCAAACAGGGACGACTAATGAAAAACTGTTTTTT
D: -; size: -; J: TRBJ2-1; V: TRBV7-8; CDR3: CASSSPLGVHNEQFF; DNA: TGTGCCAGCAGCTCCCCCTTAGGGGTCCACAATGAGCAGTTCTTC